This T cell receptor (beta chain) is from a study of circulating tumor DNA in untreated peripheral T-cell lymphoma. Before treatment, baseline tumor tissue was collected for sequencing. Data came from immunoSEQ multiplex PCR; TCRdb stores just in-frame clones and leaves some out. The sample has over 7,000 clones; around 76% are singletons. The CDR3 is 14 residues long. The germline V gene encodes CDR1 MDHEN and CDR2 SYDVKM. The V segment lost 6 bases and the J segment 4 bases; nucleotides outside the gene matches: 6. Specimen: tumor tissue. The chain joins TRBV28 to TRBJ1-1; 9 nucleotides match TRBD1. The source of this sequence is a human donor with peripheral T-cell lymphoma. CDR3 bases: TGTGCCAGCAGAACAGGGGGCGAAAGCACTGAAGCTTTCTTT. It encodes CASRTGGESTEAFF.